These T cell receptor beta chains were read from a single sample in a study of blood T cell repertoires in COVID-19. Sequencing was performed with immunoSEQ multiplex PCR; in TCRdb, only in-frame clones are kept and a portion is missing. The repertoire has roughly 260,000 clones, 65% to 85% of them found once; the top ten carry about 4%. Sequencing input: peripheral blood. The receptors shown here come from a woman aged 40 to 50 with active or convalescent COVID-19. CDR3s leave out the opening cysteine and the closing phenylalanine or tryptophan. Each record gives: V gene, J gene, CDR3 protein.

v_gene: TRBV7-9
j_gene: TRBJ1-6
CDR3aa: ASSLESSPLH

v_gene: TRBV25-1
j_gene: TRBJ2-7
CDR3aa: ASSEGTGVHEQY

v_gene: TRBV7-3
j_gene: TRBJ1-1
CDR3aa: ASSFRKEPLF

v_gene: TRBV5-1
j_gene: TRBJ1-2
CDR3aa: ASSLSPTTGARGYT

v_gene: TRBV2
j_gene: TRBJ1-6
CDR3aa: ASSPGAFNSPLH

v_gene: TRBV28
j_gene: TRBJ2-5
CDR3aa: ASSSEETQY

v_gene: TRBV2
j_gene: TRBJ2-1
CDR3aa: ASSGGTANNEQF

v_gene: TRBV14
j_gene: TRBJ1-4
CDR3aa: ASSQAPGQLNEKLF

v_gene: TRBV3-1/TRBV3-2
j_gene: TRBJ2-6
CDR3aa: ASSQLTSAGGNVLT

v_gene: TRBV29-1
j_gene: TRBJ1-2
CDR3aa: SVEGTGNNYGYT

v_gene: TRBV30
j_gene: TRBJ1-6
CDR3aa: AWFGGAYNSPLH

v_gene: TRBV11-2
j_gene: TRBJ1-1
CDR3aa: ASSLAGLNTEAF

v_gene: TRBV5-1
j_gene: TRBJ1-2
CDR3aa: ASSYGGGYDYGYT

v_gene: TRBV7-3
j_gene: TRBJ2-2
CDR3aa: ASSLTRGMNTGELF

v_gene: TRBV5-4
j_gene: TRBJ1-2
CDR3aa: ASSLAPQGYGYT

v_gene: TRBV11-3
j_gene: TRBJ2-5
CDR3aa: ASSLGGSQETQY

v_gene: TRBV30
j_gene: TRBJ1-6
CDR3aa: ASWGGSSYNSPLH

v_gene: TRBV19
j_gene: TRBJ1-1
CDR3aa: ASSITGQGTAF

v_gene: TRBV6-2/TRBV6-3
j_gene: TRBJ2-3
CDR3aa: ASSYDRDRIGGDTQY

v_gene: TRBV11-2
j_gene: TRBJ1-1
CDR3aa: ASSLGNREAF

v_gene: TRBV5-4
j_gene: TRBJ1-1
CDR3aa: ASSLGQGGTEAF

v_gene: TRBV24-1
j_gene: TRBJ1-5
CDR3aa: ATSDPGTAEAQH

v_gene: TRBV11-2
j_gene: TRBJ1-2
CDR3aa: ASSSYRGPNYGYT

v_gene: TRBV6-5
j_gene: TRBJ1-2
CDR3aa: ASRITGGSDGYT

v_gene: TRBV19
j_gene: TRBJ1-2
CDR3aa: ASSISTGTNLYGYT

v_gene: TRBV5-1
j_gene: TRBJ1-6
CDR3aa: ASSLESRTYNSPLH

v_gene: TRBV19
j_gene: TRBJ2-7
CDR3aa: ASSGTGGPYEQY

v_gene: TRBV2
j_gene: TRBJ2-2
CDR3aa: ASSELSTSAFTGELF

v_gene: TRBV7-9
j_gene: TRBJ2-2
CDR3aa: ASSSEVGNTGELF

v_gene: TRBV29-1
j_gene: TRBJ1-6
CDR3aa: SVALLLGGDSPLH

v_gene: TRBV2
j_gene: TRBJ2-5
CDR3aa: ASRQGAKETQY

v_gene: TRBV5-5
j_gene: TRBJ1-1
CDR3aa: ASSLAFGNTEAF

v_gene: TRBV21-1
j_gene: TRBJ2-3
CDR3aa: ASSKRSTGADTQY

v_gene: TRBV5-1
j_gene: TRBJ2-3
CDR3aa: ASSSLAGESTDTQY

v_gene: TRBV2
j_gene: TRBJ1-4
CDR3aa: ASSERTGVEKLF

v_gene: TRBV4-1
j_gene: TRBJ1-1
CDR3aa: ASSVFRDTLLNTEAF

v_gene: TRBV15
j_gene: TRBJ2-3
CDR3aa: ATSTGLAGVLSGTDTQY

v_gene: TRBV3-1/TRBV3-2
j_gene: TRBJ1-1
CDR3aa: ASSSLFRGGVNTEAF

v_gene: TRBV19
j_gene: TRBJ1-1
CDR3aa: ASSIGLTVNTEAF

v_gene: TRBV28
j_gene: TRBJ2-3
CDR3aa: ASSLRGLTQY

v_gene: TRBV3-1/TRBV3-2
j_gene: TRBJ1-5
CDR3aa: ASSPDREYGQPQH